Each of the 26 T cell receptor beta chains below was sequenced from the same sample in a study of blood T cell repertoires in COVID-19. Produced via immunoSEQ multiplex PCR; TCRdb's table is partial and in-frame only. The table records over 200,000 clones, roughly four fifths of them present only once. Sequenced input: peripheral blood. The receptors derive from a woman in her thirties or forties with acute or convalescent COVID-19.

The CDR3 DNA reads as TGTGCCATCCGAAGCCGCACAGGGGGCGAGCAGTACTTC. Its protein product is CAIRSRTGGEQYF. The chain joins TRBV27 to TRBJ2-7, with 8 bases matching TRBD1. V lost 10 bases and J lost 6; bases outside the gene matches: 11. This CDR3 region has 13 residues. Germline loops: CDR1 MNHEY, CDR2 SMNVEV (reference sequence).

For the CDR3, the DNA is TGTGCCAGCAGCTCCGGGACAGGGATGGGTAACTATGGCTACACCTTC. Its translation is CASSSGTGMGNYGYTF. V usage is TRBV5-5 and J usage is TRBJ1-2, with 9 bases aligning to TRBD1. Per the germline V gene, CDR1 is SGHKS and CDR2 is YYEKEE (reference sequence). The CDR3 is 16 residues long. Trimming removed 3 bases from V and 1 base from J; junction bases left unmatched: 7.

The chain links TRBV18 to TRBJ2-7, with TRBD1 matching 10 bases. V was clipped by 6 bases and J by 4 bases; unmatched bases: 12. This CDR3 comprises 16 residues. Per germline, CDR1 KGHSH and CDR2 LQKENI. The CDR3 DNA reads as TGTGCCAGCTCCCGACCAGCGTGGACAGGGGGTTACGAGCAGTACTTC. This gives the protein CASSRPAWTGGYEQYF. The whole variable domain, remainder taken from reference TRBV18 and TRBJ2-7, is NAGVMQNPRHLVRRRGQEARLRCSPMKGHSHVYWYRQLPEEGLKFMVYLQKENIIDESGMPKERFSAEFPKEGPSILRIQQVVRGDSAAYFCASSRPAWTGGYEQYFGPGTRLTVT.

In this sample, this clone turned up a few times. The chain has TRBV2 and TRBJ2-3, with D perhaps TRBD1 (5 bases). The CDR3 length is 14 residues. Trimming removed 7 bases from V and 6 bases from J, with 17 bases in between. CDR1 and CDR2 from the germline V gene are SNHLY and FYNNEI. The CDR3 coding sequence is TGTGCCAGCACGTTCATCAGGGAATTGGATACGCAGTATTTT. Its protein is CASTFIRELDTQYF. The whole variable domain, filled in from reference TRBV2 and TRBJ2-3, reads EPEVTQTPSHQVTQMGQEVILRCVPISNHLYFYWYRQILGQKVEFLVSFYNNEISEKSEIFDDQFSVERPDGSNFTLKIRSTKLEDSAMYFCASTFIRELDTQYFGPGTRLTVL.

The chain uses TRBV7-8 and TRBJ1-2; TRBD1 aligns across 8 bases. This CDR3 is built from 15 residues. Per the germline V gene, CDR1 is SGHVS and CDR2 is FQNEAQ. J was trimmed by 7 bases and V by 1 base; bases with no gene match: 8. CDR3: CASSLETTGVGGYTF. For the CDR3, the DNA is TGTGCCAGCAGCTTAGAGACGACAGGGGTGGGTGGCTACACCTTC. Full variable domain (rest looked up from reference TRBV7-8 and TRBJ1-2): GAGVSQSPRYKVAKRGQDVALRCDPISGHVSLFWYQQALGQGPEFLTYFQNEAQLDKSGLPSDRFFAERPEGSVSTLKIQRTQQEDSAVYLCASSLETTGVGGYTFGSGTRLTVV.

The chain carries TRBV29-1 and TRBJ2-1; TRBD2 matches at 10 bases. The CDR3 totals 15 residues. The V and J ends lost 1 base and 9 bases, in that order; junction bases with no gene match: 9. Germline values: CDR1 SQVTM, CDR2 ANQGSEA. The CDR3, as DNA: TGCAGCGTTGAAGTTCGGGCTAGCGGGGGTGGTGAGCAGTTCTTC. This sequence encodes CSVEVRASGGGEQFF.

The chain employs TRBV2 and TRBJ2-5; 7 bases fit TRBD2. V shed 10 bases, J shed 5 bases, and the junction held 7 bases outside the gene matches. The germline V gene has CDR1 SNHLY and CDR2 FYNNEI. The CDR3 has 12 amino acids. The CDR3 spells CATTREEETQYF. Written as DNA, the CDR3 is TGTGCCACCACCCGGGAGGAGGAGACCCAGTACTTC.

Concerning this clone: The sample contains more than one DNA sequence encoding this CDR3. The V and J genes are TRBV5-1 and TRBJ2-1; 9 bases line up with TRBD2. The CDR3 spans 14 residues. CDR1 and CDR2 (germline): SGHRS, YFSETQ. Trimming removed 3 bases from V and 4 bases from J; junction bases left unmatched: 2. CDR3 DNA sequence: TGCGCCAGCAGCTCCAGCGGGGGGTACAATGAGCAGTTCTTC. As protein: CASSSSGGYNEQFF.

The J gene is TRBJ2-7, the V gene TRBV5-1; 8 positions match TRBD1. With V trimmed by 0 bases and J by 2 bases, 7 bases remained unmatched. The germline CDR1 and CDR2 sequences are SGHRS and YFSETQ. CDR3 length: 16 amino acids. Written as DNA, the CDR3 is TGCGCCAGCAGCTTGGGTAGAACAGGGGGTACCTACGAGCAGTACTTC. The encoded protein is CASSLGRTGGTYEQYF. The complete variable domain, with remaining parts taken from reference TRBV5-1 and TRBJ2-7, reads KAGVTQTPRYLIKTRGQQVTLSCSPISGHRSVSWYQQTPGQGLQFLFEYFSETQRNKGNFPGRFSGRQFSNSRSEMNVSTLELGDSALYLCASSLGRTGGTYEQYFGPGTRLTVT.

V is TRBV21-1 and J is TRBJ1-3; the table calls TRBD1, which could not be checked here. TRBV21-1 represents a pseudogene. The CDR3 has 16 amino acids. This CDR3 is CASSQPQGSSGNTIYF. The CDR3 coding sequence is TGTGCCAGCAGCCAACCTCAGGGGTCCTCTGGAAACACCATATATTTT.

V is TRBV29-1 and J is TRBJ2-7; D unresolved. The V end lost 1 base, the J end lost 1 base, and 5 bases lay between the germline ends. CDR3 length: 12 amino acids. Looked up from germline, CDR1 is SQVTM and CDR2 is ANQGSEA. The CDR3 is CSVEATSYEQYF. CDR3 nucleotide sequence: TGCAGCGTTGAAGCCACATCCTACGAGCAGTACTTC.

V gene TRBV24-1 combines with J gene TRBJ2-1; TRBD1 agrees at 7 bases. CDR3 length equals 15 residues. CDR1 is KGHDR, CDR2 SFDVKD, per germline. V shed 7 bases and J 3 bases; nucleotides not matched to a gene: 8. The CDR3 region has the DNA TGTGCCACCAGAGGGGGCATCGCGGGCTACAATGAGCAGTTCTTC. Encoded protein: CATRGGIAGYNEQFF.

There are a few counts of this clone. The chain carries TRBV24-1 and TRBJ1-5; 9 bases match TRBD1. V lost 9 bases and J lost 5; bases outside the gene matches: 4. The CDR3 consists of 13 residues. Germline CDR1 reads KGHDR; CDR2 reads SFDVKD. CDR3 sequence: CATRDRDDQPQHF. The CDR3 DNA sequence: TGTGCCACCCGGGACAGGGATGATCAGCCCCAGCATTTT.

DNA of the CDR3: TGTGCCAGCAGGGGGGGGACAGGGGGCTGGACAGATACGCAGTATTTT. As protein: CASRGGTGGWTDTQYF. The rearrangement joins TRBV3-1 (or the pseudogene TRBV3-2) to TRBJ2-3; TRBD1 matches at 12 bases. This CDR3 region has 16 residues. The V and J ends lost 6 bases and 3 bases, in that order; junction bases with no gene match: 7. Looked up from germline, CDR1 is LGHDT and CDR2 is YNNKEL (reference sequence).

The rearrangement links TRBV11-2 to TRBJ2-1, with D possibly TRBD2 on 6 matching bases. V dropped 3 bases and J dropped 4 bases, with 16 bases sitting between them. Germline loops: CDR1 SGHAT, CDR2 FQNNGV. The CDR3 has 16 amino acids. CDR3 coding DNA: TGTGCCAGCAGCTTTTTTCCTAGCGCAGAATACAATGAGCAGTTCTTC. Its translation is CASSFFPSAEYNEQFF.

This rearrangement joins TRBV7-9 to TRBJ2-1; possible D gene TRBD1, 6 bases. The germline gives CDR1 SEHNR, CDR2 FQNEAQ (reference sequence). CDR3 length: 12 residues. The V and J ends lost 4 bases and 12 bases respectively, with 13 bases between them. CDR3 loop: CASSWLVGGQFF. The CDR3 region has the DNA TGTGCCAGCAGCTGGCTAGTAGGGGGGCAGTTCTTC. Combining the CDR3 with reference TRBV7-9 and TRBJ2-1 gives the whole variable domain DTGVSQNPRHKITKRGQNVTFRCDPISEHNRLYWYRQTLGQGPEFLTYFQNEAQLEKSRLLSDRFSAERPKGSFSTLEIQRTEQGDSAMYLCASSWLVGGQFFGPGTRLTVL.

V and J are TRBV5-1 and TRBJ2-3; 8 nucleotides align to TRBD2. V gave up 0 bases and J gave up 3 bases; unmatched junction bases: 12. The germline CDR1 and CDR2 sequences are SGHRS and YFSETQ. This CDR3 has 18 residues. As DNA, the CDR3 is TGCGCCAGCAGCTTGGGGCAGAATGTAGCGGGATCAACAGATACGCAGTATTTT. Translation: CASSLGQNVAGSTDTQYF.

This rearrangement joins TRBV7-2 to TRBJ1-1; D is ambiguous. Germline V gives CDR1 SGHTA, CDR2 FQGNSA. Trimming left V 2 bases short and J 5 bases short, with 15 bases between. The CDR3 consists of 15 residues. The CDR3 region has the DNA TGTGCCAGCAGCTTAAATAGCCGGAGGGAAACTGAAGCTTTCTTT. It codes for CASSLNSRRETEAFF.

This sequence joins TRBV9 and TRBJ1-2, with D possibly being TRBD1 (6 bases). This CDR3 region has 12 residues. The V and J ends lost 0 bases and 11 bases respectively, with 11 bases between them. From germline, CDR1 is SGDLS and CDR2 YYNGEE. The CDR3 protein is CASSVVHREYTF. The CDR3 DNA is TGTGCCAGCAGCGTAGTCCACAGGGAATACACCTTC.

The chain has TRBV12-3 or TRBV12-4 and TRBJ2-1; D is unresolved. V lost 7 bases, J lost 0 bases, and 4 bases lay in between. The CDR3 is 12 amino acids. The CDR3 spells CASTTSYNEQFF. Here the CDR3 DNA reads TGTGCCAGCACTACCTCCTACAATGAGCAGTTCTTC.

This chain uses TRBV14 with TRBJ2-1; the D is unclear. The germline gives CDR1 SGHDN, CDR2 FVKESK. This CDR3 contains 16 residues. The V gene lost 4 bases and the J gene lost 1 base, with 14 bases spanning the gap. The chain's CDR3 is CASSRILMTSYNEQFF. For the CDR3, the DNA is TGTGCCAGCAGCCGTATTCTGATGACATCCTACAATGAGCAGTTCTTC.

This rearrangement joins TRBV6-2 or TRBV6-3 to TRBJ1-5, with D tentatively TRBD1 (5 bases). Germline V gene data show CDR1 as MNHEY and CDR2 as SVGEGT. The CDR3 contains 19 residues. The V end was cut by 2 bases, the J end by 1 base, with 21 bases between. The CDR3 bases are TGTGCCAGCAGTTACGGTGGCAGGGATGGGGTATGGAGCAATCAGCCCCAGCATTTT. This codes for CASSYGGRDGVWSNQPQHF.

V and J are TRBV5-4 and TRBJ2-5; tentatively, D is TRBD1 (5 bases). Germline V gene sequence: CDR1 SGHNT, CDR2 YYREEE (reference sequence). There are 15 residues in the CDR3. Trimming left V 4 bases short and J 5 bases short, with 18 bases between. CDR3 nucleotides: TGTGCCAGCAGCCTCGGACATAGGGTAGTGGAGACCCAGTACTTC. This encodes CASSLGHRVVETQYF.

J is TRBJ1-2 and V is TRBV3-1 (or the pseudogene TRBV3-2); the D is unclear. Trimming pared 4 bases from V and 1 base from J, leaving 7 bases between. The germline V gene has CDR1 LGHDT and CDR2 YNNKEL (reference sequence). The CDR3 is 13 amino acids. The CDR3 sequence is CASSPRGNYGYTF. DNA for the CDR3: TGTGCCAGCAGCCCCCGGGGTAACTATGGCTACACCTTC.

The chain couples TRBV18 to TRBJ2-7; the match to TRBD2 covers 7 bases. CDR1 and CDR2 from the germline V gene are KGHSH and LQKENI. The J segment lost 6 bases and the V segment lost 6 bases, leaving 8 bases of the junction unmatched. The length of the CDR3 is 13 residues. CDR3 nucleotides: TGTGCCAGCTCCCCAGGCCCGGGGGGCGAGCAGTACTTC. It yields the protein CASSPGPGGEQYF. The full variable domain, with the rest looked up from reference TRBV18 and TRBJ2-7, is NAGVMQNPRHLVRRRGQEARLRCSPMKGHSHVYWYRQLPEEGLKFMVYLQKENIIDESGMPKERFSAEFPKEGPSILRIQQVVRGDSAAYFCASSPGPGGEQYFGPGTRLTVT.

The rearrangement links TRBV7-3 to TRBJ2-3, with 10 bases aligning to TRBD2. Unmatched junction bases numbered 0, after V lost 5 bases and J lost 4 bases. Germline assignment: CDR1 SGHTA and CDR2 FQGTGA. This CDR3 region has 13 residues. In DNA form, the CDR3 reads TGTGCCAGCAGCGGGACTAGCGCAGATACGCAGTATTTT. It is translated as CASSGTSADTQYF.